This T cell receptor beta chain was found in a study of T cells in Graves' hyperthyroidism and ophthalmopathy. Amplified TCR beta CDR3 regions derived from RNA transcripts. The HTBI primer set drove a first-round RT-PCR of the TCR CDR3. TCRdb recomputed calls from the multiplex PCR reads with MiXCR, one row per CDR3 protein. The table shows about 360,000 distinct CDR3 sequences, with under 15% occurring only once. This clonotype was seen repeatedly, ten times or more. Thyroid ultrasound, orbital computed tomography, clinical symptoms, and serum thyroxine and TRAb underpinned diagnoses. This CDR3 has 15 residues. The germline V gene has CDR1 SGHRS and CDR2 YFSETQ. The germline V and J ends were trimmed by 0 bases and 5 bases, with 14 bases remaining between them.

The sample was blood. This clonotype originated in a young woman with Graves' hyperthyroidism. The chain employs TRBV5-1 and TRBJ1-1; D is possibly TRBD1 (6 bases). The CDR3 DNA follows: TGCGCCAGCAGCTTGGAACTAGGGGGAGGGACTGAAGCTTTCTTT. Translating it yields CASSLELGGGTEAFF.